The T cell receptor (beta chain) under discussion was sequenced for a study of cytomegalovirus exposure and HLA in healthy donors (dated by TCRdb to the late 2010s). Concerning the study at large: An earlier analysis of several hundred of the donors reported 250 to 300 Gb of sequence data and around 120 million unique TCR beta sequences obtained from approximately 180 million T cells. Roughly 300 gigabases of sequencing data and around 80 million unique TCR sequences made up an early release that covered 640 HLA-typed donors. Of the approximately 400 genotyped donors, roughly 85% fell in the genetic ancestry cluster associated with self-reported Caucasian donors. The study aimed to test whether cataloging public T cell receptors could reveal signatures of past pathogen exposure. The study profiled the T cell repertoires of about 720 subjects by immunosequencing and related them to cytomegalovirus serostatus. A separate validation cohort of 100 to 150 different subjects was used in addition to the roughly 700-subject first cohort. The study combined high-throughput TCR immunosequencing, statistical association of individual TCRs with disease status, and machine learning to predict cytomegalovirus infection status. A later analysis re-analyzed previously published TCR beta repertoires from roughly 630 donors and added high-resolution HLA genotyping to study TCR occurrence patterns. The later analysis used no new phenotypic data to find candidate immune exposures, relying instead on TCR beta sequences and their occurrence across donors. To decide whether each TCR beta V gene segment behaved as functional or pseudogenic, an earlier analysis of 587 of the donors relied on high-throughput TCR beta sequencing. Alongside the repertoire data, information on donor age, sex, ethnicity and CMV serostatus was compiled. In a later genetic analysis, genome-wide SNP genotypes for about three fifths of the roughly 670 donors were used, and that subset was treated as a discovery cohort. Every repertoire in the discovery cohort had been generated on one and the same sequencing platform. HLA typing included class I and class II loci at four-digit resolution. The number of typed donors differed by locus: roughly 620-640 for A, B, C, DRB1 and DQB1; some 500 for DQA1; around 580 for DPA1; and 400 to 480 for DPB1. Roughly 5 DR-DQ haplotypes were handled as single units for association and clustering, since linkage in the cohort was strong. Among around 400 genotyped donors of the cohort, an average of approximately 200,000 unique TCR beta nucleotide sequences was sequenced per donor, of which 15% to 20% were non-productive. General conclusions and limits of the study: In both the original and validation cohorts, the classifier was reported to diagnose cytomegalovirus status with high specificity and sensitivity. A later genetic analysis reported fewer N-insertions in productive TCRs among donors in an Asian-associated ancestry cluster than the roughly 700-donor mean. Because counts were too low, 15 or so rarely observed V segments, including chromosome 9 orphons, were excluded from the earlier analysis of 587 of the donors. Immune exposure information for the cohort was limited to CMV serostatus. An association between a missense DCLRE1C variant and V-gene and J-gene trimming of TCR beta chains was found in a later genetic analysis and replicated in an independent cohort. The authors suggested that the approach could potentially be extended to other disease states and immunological phenotypes. Assigning TCR associations to individual alleles was difficult when HLA alleles, especially DR and DQ, strongly co-occurred. Because the 87-base-pair reads could not distinguish some IMGT-functional V segments, including TRBV6-2 and TRBV6-3, those segments were excluded. Correlated functional status among segregating V segments might reflect linkage disequilibrium, but an unknown experimental factor could not be ruled out. Because HLA typing was unavailable for some donors at each locus, only the typed subset was used in association tests. A later analysis found that HLA-associated TCR beta chains were more clonally expanded and had lower generation probabilities than equally common non-associated chains. Across donors, most TCR sequences were observed very rarely, whereas some public TCRs were present in many individuals. In a later analysis, the rate of TCR association differed among HLA loci, with DRB1 alleles having the most associated TCRs and HLA-C alleles having the fewest. In an earlier analysis of some 500 of the donors, most TCR beta V segments appeared in productive rearrangements about 87% or about 30% of the time, broadly matching IMGT annotations. Three of the identified cytomegalovirus-associated TCR beta chains were confirmed in vitro to be specific for cytomegalovirus antigens. A further reported finding was that TCR beta sequences accurately predicted the HLA-A and HLA-B alleles for most subjects in the first cohort. A cluster of highly shared sequence variants was judged likely to represent a technical artifact of the sequencing pipeline. The study gave a list of some 150 TCR beta chains associated with cytomegalovirus. Roughly uniform sequencing depth across donors was assumed in presence/absence analyses, although this assumption may not hold. Specific HLA alleles were associated with 15,000 to 20,000 TCR beta sequences at a false discovery rate of 0.05 in a later analysis. A later analysis reported that several top co-occurrence clusters appeared linked to parvovirus B19, influenza, CMV and Epstein-Barr virus. In this cohort, only TCR beta chains were sequenced, and detectable features were limited by the absence of alpha or paired-chain data. In a later analysis, most CMV-associated TCR beta chains were found to appear HLA-restricted, with HLA associations seemingly driven largely by CMV exposure.

With regard to this clone: What this receptor recognizes is not known. No quality values exist for individual bases; no much larger clone is one base distant.

The receptor library was made with the immunoSEQ multiplex PCR assay. For the multiplex PCR, a mixture combining 60 forward primers for TCR Vbeta segments and 13 reverse primers for TCR Jbeta segments was used. The CDR3 region of rearranged TCR beta genes was amplified from genomic DNA by a multiplex PCR assay. Amplified TCR beta libraries were sequenced as 87-base-pair reads on the Illumina HiSeq System. In the paper's pipeline: A later analysis counted tens of millions of unique TCR beta chains across the approximately 700 repertoires, and around 9.9 million of these chains were shared by at least two donors. Raw reads were error-corrected and collapsed into unique sequences by a nearest-neighbor algorithm in which closely related sequences were merged to remove PCR and sequencing errors. Alignment of CDR3 sequences to IMGT reference sequences was used to assign V, D and J gene segments. For a sequence to be retained, a match of at least six nucleotides to both a V gene segment and a J gene segment was required. A rearrangement was called productive if the CDR3 had no stop codons and remained in frame with V and J, and every other rearrangement was called non-productive. Following IMGT convention, CDR3 was defined as the stretch from the second conserved V-encoded cysteine up to the conserved J-encoded phenylalanine. The earlier analysis of about 570 of the donors excluded any sequence lacking an unambiguous match to a single V gene segment. In an earlier analysis of 587 of the donors, V segments were called functional above 56.7% productive rearrangements and were called segregating when the between-donor standard deviation exceeded 5%. A statistical classification framework was built to diagnose cytomegalovirus status from the catalog of TCR beta chain sequences. In a later analysis, V and J genes were assigned by comparing TCR nucleotide sequences against IMGT/GENE-DB human TR gene sequences. A later analysis assigned CDR3 sequences and most-parsimonious VDJ recombination scenarios with the TCRdist pipeline. In a later analysis, each TCR beta chain was defined by its CDR3 amino acid sequence together with its V-gene family, and reads without a unique V-gene family were excluded. To address suspected cross-contamination and a sequencing artifact, a later analysis removed a few hundred highly shared, low-generation-probability nucleotide sequences. A later analysis calculated a clonal expansion index for each public chain from normalized within-repertoire ranks of inferred template counts. In a later analysis, generation probabilities were computed with a VDJ recombination model fitted to out-of-frame rearrangements, and the resulting probabilities were checked against IGoR. A later analysis scored TCR-TCR, TCR-HLA and TCR-CMV co-occurrence with hypergeometric tests, applying a repertoire-size bias correction to TCR pairs. A later analysis estimated false discovery rates by permuting HLA or CMV assignments 20 times. A later analysis grouped co-occurring TCRs with DBSCAN, adding TCRdist sequence similarity when clustering within HLA-allele-positive subsets. Repertoires with fewer than 30,000 or more than 120,000 public chains were left out of co-occurrence clustering, as were a few repertoires with anomalous nucleotide sharing. TCRdb took this table from immuneACCESS and kept in-frame rearrangements with V and J called. Such tables lack part of the clones; where checked against another copy, unresolved V genes explain under half of the gap, and the rest is unexplained. D and trimming come from the DNA, and the V and J calls and clone size come from that table. The sample profile shows 95,000 to 150,000 clones; 50% to 80% of them were found once. The top ten clones comprise less than 9% of the sample.

From the cysteine through the phenylalanine, the CDR3 covers 13 amino acids. The sequence is cut down to CDR3 DNA, 39 bases in frame from base 1. Deletion took 7 bases off V and 5 bases off J, with a span of 14 bases between the germline ends. CDR1 SQVTM and CDR2 ANQGSEA were looked up in the germline V gene. In total, roughly 670 healthy bone marrow donors made up the cohort. At the time of sampling, all cohort members were nominally healthy, though unrecorded immune exposures were likely present. The donor was CMV seropositive and belonged to the group of 250 to 300 seropositive cohort members. Every donor gave a peripheral blood sample, and the peripheral blood mononuclear cells from that sample were used for TCR beta sequencing. Genomic DNA extraction from the blood cell samples was performed with the Qiagen DNeasy Blood Extraction Kit.

The receptor chain draws on TRBV29-1 and TRBJ2-2; TRBD2 is perhaps the D gene, given 6 matching bases. The source material was PBMCs. The sequence derives from a woman in her forties in good health and CMV-seropositive. CDR3 loop: CSAKEGSTGELFF. In nucleotide form, the sequence is TGCAGCGCCAAGGAGGGGAGTACCGGGGAGCTGTTTTTT.